This T cell receptor (beta chain) was obtained from a study of blood T cell repertoires in COVID-19. On the study more broadly: Samples representing acute and convalescent COVID-19 were sourced from the United States, Italy and Spain. The cDNA or gDNA used as material had been derived from T cells, B-cell-depleted T cells, or PBMCs.

Authors' data handling: By means of reference gene primer amplification, nucleated cell counts were estimated. Only in-frame clones appear in the TCRdb table, and some are missing; sequencing was by immunoSEQ multiplex PCR. The DNA gave D and trimming, while V, J and clone size come from that table. Seen here are about 110,000 clones, approximately 70% observed once, and the top ten hold about 5.9%. V lost 2 bases and J 3 bases, leaving 13 bases between the germline ends. The CDR3 extends over 15 amino acids. From germline, CDR1 is MNHNY and CDR2 SVGAGI (reference sequence). J is TRBJ2-5 and V is TRBV6-6; the D gene is possibly TRBD1 (6 bases). This clonotype was obtained from a man at least 80 years old with acute or convalescent COVID-19. The material sequenced was peripheral blood. Written as DNA, the CDR3 is TGTGCCAGCAGTTACACGAGAACAGGGAAAGAGACCCAGTACTTC. Translated, it gives CASSYTRTGKETQYF.